The T cell receptor beta chain described here comes from a study of T-cell memory formation after mild COVID-19. The V gene lost 1 base and the J gene lost 5 bases, with 5 bases spanning the gap. Germline-derived CDR1 and CDR2 are LGHNA and YNFKEQ. CDR3 size: 12 residues. TCRdb re-analysed the 5' RACE reads in MiXCR, keeping a single row per CDR3 protein. Seen here are fewer than 650,000 distinct CDR3 sequences, less than 25% observed once, and the top ten hold about 8.4%. The receptor was derived from an adult woman who had mild COVID-19 (a few samples of this study predate the infection). Cell type and time point are not known. The gene calls are TRBV4-2 and TRBJ1-2; no clear D gene. The sequenced material came from PBMCs or a T cell subset sorted from them (not recorded which). CDR3 protein: CASSQVEYGYTF. Written as DNA, the CDR3 is TGTGCCAGCAGCCAAGTGGAATATGGCTACACCTTC.